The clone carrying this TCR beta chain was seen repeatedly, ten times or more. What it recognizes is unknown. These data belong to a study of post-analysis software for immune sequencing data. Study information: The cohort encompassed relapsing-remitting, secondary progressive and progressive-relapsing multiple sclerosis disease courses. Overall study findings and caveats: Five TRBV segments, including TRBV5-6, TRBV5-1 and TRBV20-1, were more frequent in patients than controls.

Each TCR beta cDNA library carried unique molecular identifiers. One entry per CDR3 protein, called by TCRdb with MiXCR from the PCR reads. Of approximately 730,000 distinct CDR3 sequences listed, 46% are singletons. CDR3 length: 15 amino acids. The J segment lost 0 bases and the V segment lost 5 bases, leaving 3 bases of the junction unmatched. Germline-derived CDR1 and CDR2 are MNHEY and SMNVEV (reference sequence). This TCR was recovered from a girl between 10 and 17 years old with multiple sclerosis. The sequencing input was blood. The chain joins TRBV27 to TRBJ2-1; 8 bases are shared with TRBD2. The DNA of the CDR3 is TGTGCCAGCAGTCCCAGCGGGGGCTCCTACAATGAGCAGTTCTTC. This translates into CASSPSGGSYNEQFF.